These 21 T cell receptor beta chains share one sample of origin, sequenced in a study of T cell clusters in autoimmune cytopenias (dated by TCRdb to the late 2010s). Per sample, approximately 270 ng of peripheral blood genomic DNA, approximately 38,000 genome equivalents, was used for TRB amplification. Instrument on record: Illumina MiSeq. Multiplex PCR with a touch-down protocol amplified TRB rearrangements, with the TRB-A and TRB-B primer pools combined in a single tube. TCRdb reprocessed the raw reads; every CDR3 protein sequence is a single record, and DNA is not supplied. The table for this sample lists 7,000 or so distinct CDR3 sequences. Of the sample, 20% to 25% falls within the top ten clones. The data were also submitted as part of a second study, on T cell repertoires in aging, cancer and after chemotherapy.

Sequenced: peripheral blood. All receptors derive from a human donor in good health.

CDR3 region: CASSQASSGAHNEQFF. The chain has TRBV4-2 and TRBJ2-1; lacking DNA, the TRBD2 call made by TCRdb goes unchecked. The CDR3 length is 16 residues. Per the germline V gene, CDR1 is LGHNA and CDR2 is YNFKEQ.

The rearrangement uses TRBV30 and TRBJ2-1; the D call of TRBD1 rests on TCRdb alone, since no DNA is present to check it. This CDR3 is 15 amino acids long. The germline gives CDR1 GTSNPN, CDR2 SVGIG (reference sequence). The CDR3 reads CAWGDTDRGDNEQFF.

This clonotype ranks as medium-sized in terms of frequency. The chain employs TRBV29-1 and TRBJ2-3; lacking DNA, the TRBD2 call made by TCRdb goes unchecked. This CDR3 comprises 14 residues. Per the germline V gene, CDR1 is SQVTM and CDR2 is ANQGSEA. The CDR3: CSVGGLAGADTQYF.

The chain couples TRBV5-1 to TRBJ1-2. This CDR3 spans 13 amino acids. CDR1 SGHRS and CDR2 YFSETQ come from the germline V gene. CDR3 sequence: CASRREGNYGYTF.

The chain uses TRBV6-5 and TRBJ1-2. The V gene's germline CDR1 is MNHEY and CDR2 SVGAGI. This CDR3 has 14 residues. The CDR3 protein is CASSYAVGDYGYTF.

The chain recombines TRBV11-2 with TRBJ2-7; the D gene TCRdb calls, TRBD2, cannot be checked with no DNA. The CDR3 runs to 14 residues. Germline assignment: CDR1 SGHAT and CDR2 FQNNGV. Here the CDR3 reads CASSLDSGSYEQYF.

This chain joins TRBV30 and TRBJ2-7; absent DNA, TCRdb's TRBD2 call cannot be checked. The germline V gene has CDR1 GTSNPN and CDR2 SVGIG (reference sequence). The CDR3 length is 14 residues. CDR3 residues: CAGGREGGAYEQYF.

This clonotype is classed as medium-sized by frequency. The chain has TRBV30 and TRBJ2-5; there is no DNA to check the TCRdb D call of TRBD1. This CDR3 has 13 residues. Germline lookup yields CDR1 GTSNPN and CDR2 SVGIG (reference sequence). CDR3 amino acids: CAWVSTGRETQYF.

This CDR3 is CASSLARAGELFF. The rearrangement joins TRBV11-1 to TRBJ2-2. The CDR3 spans 13 residues. Germline V CDR1 and CDR2: SGHAT, FQDESV (reference sequence). Full variable domain (missing parts from reference TRBV11-1 and TRBJ2-2): EAEVAQSPRYKITEKSQAVAFWCDPISGHATLYWYRQILGQGPELLVQFQDESVVDDSQLPKDRFSAERLKGVDSTLKIQPAELGDSAMYLCASSLARAGELFFGEGSRLTVL.

This chain joins TRBV19 and TRBJ1-5; TCRdb's D call, TRBD1, is unchecked because there is no DNA. Germline CDR1 and CDR2: LNHDA and SQIVND (reference sequence). CDR3 length: 15 amino acids. The CDR3 protein is CASSIDWGPDQPQHF.

The J gene is TRBJ2-1, the V gene TRBV7-2; TCRdb's D gene call, TRBD1, goes unchecked for lack of DNA. CDR1 is SGHTA and CDR2 is FQGNSA in the germline V gene. The CDR3 spans 15 residues. CDR3 sequence reads: CASSYLGGRYNEQFF. Based on the CDR3 plus reference TRBV7-2 and TRBJ2-1, the full variable domain is GAGVSQSPSNKVTEKGKDVELRCDPISGHTALYWYRQSLGQGLEFLIYFQGNSAPDKSGLPSDRFSAERTGGSVSTLTIQRTQQEDSAVYLCASSYLGGRYNEQFFGPGTRLTVL.

The CDR3 loop reads CASSLNGGPLDEQYF. The chain combines TRBV5-1 with TRBJ2-7; no DNA is available, so the TRBD1 call from TCRdb remains unchecked. Germline V gene data show CDR1 as SGHRS and CDR2 as YFSETQ. This CDR3 contains 15 residues.

The J gene is TRBJ2-3, the V gene TRBV5-1; TCRdb selects TRBD1, and the lack of DNA leaves this call unchecked. The CDR3 has 16 residues. Germline V gene data show CDR1 as SGHRS and CDR2 as YFSETQ. The CDR3 loop is CASSLEGTGMIDTQYF.

The chain recombines TRBV5-6 with TRBJ1-1; TCRdb's D call of TRBD1 is untestable without DNA. This CDR3 is built from 14 residues. CDR1 SGHDT and CDR2 YYEEEE come from the germline V gene. CDR3 amino acids: CASSSRDRVPEAFF.

V and J are TRBV7-6 and TRBJ1-6. From germline, CDR1 is SGHVS and CDR2 FNYEAQ. CDR3 length equals 13 residues. Here the CDR3 reads CASSLEQGSPLHF.

By frequency, this clonotype registers medium-sized. The gene calls are TRBV19 and TRBJ2-1. CDR3 length equals 14 residues. Germline assignment: CDR1 LNHDA and CDR2 SQIVND (reference sequence). CDR3 sequence: CASRRESSYNEQFF.

V and J are TRBV30 and TRBJ2-1; without DNA, the TCRdb call of TRBD2 cannot be checked. The CDR3 loop spans 14 amino acids. Germline CDR1 is GTSNPN and CDR2 is SVGIG (reference sequence). This chain's CDR3 is CAWSFSGNDNEQFF.

This clonotype ranks as medium-sized in terms of frequency. The chain is built from TRBV15 and TRBJ2-5; TCRdb lists TRBD1, though no DNA is available to test this call. Germline lookup yields CDR1 LNHNV and CDR2 YYDKDF (reference sequence). This CDR3 is 15 amino acids long. The CDR3 reads CATSRASRAGETQYF.

The rearrangement links TRBV11-2 to TRBJ1-1; TCRdb gives TRBD1 as the D gene, but with no DNA this cannot be confirmed. Germline V gives CDR1 SGHAT, CDR2 FQNNGV. This CDR3 has 15 amino acids. The CDR3: CASSLESGANTEAFF. Full variable domain (missing parts from reference TRBV11-2 and TRBJ1-1): EAGVAQSPRYKIIEKRQSVAFWCNPISGHATLYWYQQILGQGPKLLIQFQNNGVVDDSQLPKDRFSAERLKGVDSTLKIQPAKLEDSAVYLCASSLESGANTEAFFGQGTRLTVV.

This chain links TRBV5-6 with TRBJ1-1; TCRdb's D call, TRBD1, is unchecked because there is no DNA. CDR3 length: 15 residues. Germline V gene lookup returns CDR1 SGHDT and CDR2 YYEEEE. The chain's CDR3 is CASRPGQVMGTEAFF.

The chain couples TRBV5-6 to TRBJ2-7; TCRdb selects TRBD1, and the lack of DNA leaves this call unchecked. The CDR3 has 15 residues. Germline V lookup: CDR1 SGHDT, CDR2 YYEEEE. The CDR3 loop reads CASSPSRDRGFEQYF. Full variable domain (missing parts from reference TRBV5-6 and TRBJ2-7): DAGVTQSPTHLIKTRGQQVTLRCSPKSGHDTVSWYQQALGQGPQFIFQYYEEEERQRGNFPDRFSGHQFPNYSSELNVNALLLGDSALYLCASSPSRDRGFEQYFGPGTRLTVT.